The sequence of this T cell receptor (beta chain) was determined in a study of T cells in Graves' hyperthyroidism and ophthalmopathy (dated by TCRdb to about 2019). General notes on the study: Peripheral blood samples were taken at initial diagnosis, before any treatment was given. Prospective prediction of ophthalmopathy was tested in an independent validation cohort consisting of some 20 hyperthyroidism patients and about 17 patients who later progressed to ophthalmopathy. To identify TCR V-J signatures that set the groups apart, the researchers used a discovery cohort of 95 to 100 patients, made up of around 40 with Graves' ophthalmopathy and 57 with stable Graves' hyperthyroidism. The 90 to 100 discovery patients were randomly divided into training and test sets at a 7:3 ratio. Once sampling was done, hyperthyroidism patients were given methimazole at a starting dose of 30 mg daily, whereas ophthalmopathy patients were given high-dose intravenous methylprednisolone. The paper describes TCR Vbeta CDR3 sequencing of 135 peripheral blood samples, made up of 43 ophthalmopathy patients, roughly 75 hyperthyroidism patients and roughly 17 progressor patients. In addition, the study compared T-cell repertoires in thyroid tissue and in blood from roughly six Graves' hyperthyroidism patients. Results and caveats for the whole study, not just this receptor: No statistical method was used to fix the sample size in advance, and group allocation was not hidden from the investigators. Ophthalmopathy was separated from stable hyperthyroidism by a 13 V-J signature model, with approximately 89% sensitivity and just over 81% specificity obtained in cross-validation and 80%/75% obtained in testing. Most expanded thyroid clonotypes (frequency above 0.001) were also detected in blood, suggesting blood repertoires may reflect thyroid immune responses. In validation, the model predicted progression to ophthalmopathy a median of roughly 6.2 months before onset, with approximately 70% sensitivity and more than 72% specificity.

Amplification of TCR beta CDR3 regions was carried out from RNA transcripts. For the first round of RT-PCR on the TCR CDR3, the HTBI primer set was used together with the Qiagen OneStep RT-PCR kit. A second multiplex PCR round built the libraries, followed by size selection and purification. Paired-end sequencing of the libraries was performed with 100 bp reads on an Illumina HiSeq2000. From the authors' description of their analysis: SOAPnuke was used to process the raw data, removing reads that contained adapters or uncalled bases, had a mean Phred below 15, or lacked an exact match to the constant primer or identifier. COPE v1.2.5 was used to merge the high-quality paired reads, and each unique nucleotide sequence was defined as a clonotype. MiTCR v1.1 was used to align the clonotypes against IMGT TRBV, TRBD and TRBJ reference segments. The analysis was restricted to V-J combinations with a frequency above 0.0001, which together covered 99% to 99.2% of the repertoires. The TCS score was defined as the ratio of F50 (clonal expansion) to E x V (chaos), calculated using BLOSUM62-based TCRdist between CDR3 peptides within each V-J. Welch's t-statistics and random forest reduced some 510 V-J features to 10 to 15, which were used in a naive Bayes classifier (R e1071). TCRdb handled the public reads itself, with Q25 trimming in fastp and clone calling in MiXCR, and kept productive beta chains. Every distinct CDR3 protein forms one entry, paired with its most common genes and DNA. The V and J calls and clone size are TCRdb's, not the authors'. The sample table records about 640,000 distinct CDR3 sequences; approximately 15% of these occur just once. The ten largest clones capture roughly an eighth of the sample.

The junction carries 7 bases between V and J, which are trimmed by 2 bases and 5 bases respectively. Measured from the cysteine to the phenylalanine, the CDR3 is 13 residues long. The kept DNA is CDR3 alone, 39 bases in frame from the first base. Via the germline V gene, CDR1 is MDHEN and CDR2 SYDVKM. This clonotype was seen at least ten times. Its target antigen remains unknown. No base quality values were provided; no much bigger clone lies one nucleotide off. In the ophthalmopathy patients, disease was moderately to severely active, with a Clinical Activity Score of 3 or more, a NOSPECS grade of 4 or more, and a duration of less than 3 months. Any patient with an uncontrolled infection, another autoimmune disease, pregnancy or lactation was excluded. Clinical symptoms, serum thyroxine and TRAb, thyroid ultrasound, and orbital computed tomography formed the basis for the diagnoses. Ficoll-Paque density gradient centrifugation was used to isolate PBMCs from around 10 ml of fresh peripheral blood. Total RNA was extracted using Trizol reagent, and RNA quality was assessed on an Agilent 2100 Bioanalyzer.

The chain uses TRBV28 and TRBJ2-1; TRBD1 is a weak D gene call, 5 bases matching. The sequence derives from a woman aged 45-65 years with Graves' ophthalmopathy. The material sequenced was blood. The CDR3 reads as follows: CASSLGANNEQFF. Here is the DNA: TGTGCCAGCAGTTTAGGGGCGAACAATGAGCAGTTCTTC.